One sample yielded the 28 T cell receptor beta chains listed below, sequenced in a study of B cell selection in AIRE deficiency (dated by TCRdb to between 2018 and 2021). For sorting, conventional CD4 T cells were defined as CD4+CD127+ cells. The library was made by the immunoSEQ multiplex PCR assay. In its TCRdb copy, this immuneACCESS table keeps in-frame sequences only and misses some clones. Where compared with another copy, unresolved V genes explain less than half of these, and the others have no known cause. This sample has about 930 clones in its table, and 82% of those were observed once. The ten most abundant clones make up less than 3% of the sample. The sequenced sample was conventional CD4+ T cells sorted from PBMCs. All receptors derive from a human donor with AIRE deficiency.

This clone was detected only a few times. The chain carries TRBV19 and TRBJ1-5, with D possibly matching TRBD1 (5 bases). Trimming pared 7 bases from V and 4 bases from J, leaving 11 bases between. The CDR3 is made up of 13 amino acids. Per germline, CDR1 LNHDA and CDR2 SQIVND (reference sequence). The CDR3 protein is CASKGQANQPQHF. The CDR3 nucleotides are TGTGCCAGTAAGGGGCAGGCTAATCAGCCCCAGCATTTT.

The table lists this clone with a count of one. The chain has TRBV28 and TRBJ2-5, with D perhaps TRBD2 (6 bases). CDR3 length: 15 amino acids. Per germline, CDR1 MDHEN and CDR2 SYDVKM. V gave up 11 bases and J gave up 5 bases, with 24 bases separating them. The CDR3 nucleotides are TGTGCCTGCAAGACTGGAGGGAGGCCAGGGGAGACCCAGTACTTC. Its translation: CACKTGGRPGETQYF.

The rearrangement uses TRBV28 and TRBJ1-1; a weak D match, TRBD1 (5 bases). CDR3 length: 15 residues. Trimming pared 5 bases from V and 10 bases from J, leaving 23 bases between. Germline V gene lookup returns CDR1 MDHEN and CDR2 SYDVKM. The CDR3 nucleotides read TGTGCCAGCAGTCCTAGGGACCCCCGGAGTATACCAGCTTTCTTT. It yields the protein CASSPRDPRSIPAFF. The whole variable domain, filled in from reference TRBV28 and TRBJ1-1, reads DVKVTQSSRYLVKRTGEKVFLECVQDMDHENMFWYRQDPGLGLRLIYFSYDVKMKEKGDIPEGYSVSREKKERFSLILESASTNQTSMYLCASSPRDPRSIPAFFGQGTRLTVV.

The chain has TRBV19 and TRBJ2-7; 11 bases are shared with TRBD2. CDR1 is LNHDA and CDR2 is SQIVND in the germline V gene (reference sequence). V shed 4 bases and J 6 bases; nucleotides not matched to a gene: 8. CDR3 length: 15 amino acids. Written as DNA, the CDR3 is TGTGCCAGTAGTAGAACTAGCGGGAGTATGGGCGAGCAGTACTTC. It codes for CASSRTSGSMGEQYF.

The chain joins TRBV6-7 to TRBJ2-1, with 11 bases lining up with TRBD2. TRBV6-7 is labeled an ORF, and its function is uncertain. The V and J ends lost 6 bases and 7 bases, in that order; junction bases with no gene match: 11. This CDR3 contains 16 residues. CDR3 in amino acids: CASSLTGLAVGNEQFF. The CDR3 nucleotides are TGTGCCAGCAGCTTAACGGGACTAGCGGTAGGGAATGAGCAGTTCTTC.

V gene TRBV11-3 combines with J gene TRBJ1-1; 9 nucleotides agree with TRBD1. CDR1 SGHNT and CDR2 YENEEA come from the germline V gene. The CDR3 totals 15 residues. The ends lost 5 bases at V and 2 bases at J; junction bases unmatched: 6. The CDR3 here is CASSPRQGDNTEAFF. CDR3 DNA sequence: TGTGCCAGCAGCCCACGACAGGGGGACAACACTGAAGCTTTCTTT. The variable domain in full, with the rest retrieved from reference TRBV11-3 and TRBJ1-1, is EAGVVQSPRYKIIEKKQPVAFWCNPISGHNTLYWYLQNLGQGPELLIRYENEEAVDDSQLPKDRFSAERLKGVDSTLKIQPAELGDSAVYLCASSPRQGDNTEAFFGQGTRLTVV.

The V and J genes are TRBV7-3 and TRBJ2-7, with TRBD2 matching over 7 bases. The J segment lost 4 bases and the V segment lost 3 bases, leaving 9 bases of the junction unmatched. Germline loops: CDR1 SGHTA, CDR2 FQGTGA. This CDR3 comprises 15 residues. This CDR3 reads CASSFGVGEGYEQYF. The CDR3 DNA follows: TGTGCCAGCAGCTTCGGGGTAGGGGAGGGTTACGAGCAGTACTTC.

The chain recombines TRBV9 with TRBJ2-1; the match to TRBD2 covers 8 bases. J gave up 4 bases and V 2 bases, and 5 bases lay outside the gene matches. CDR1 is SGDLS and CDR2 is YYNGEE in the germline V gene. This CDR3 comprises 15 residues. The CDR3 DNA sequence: TGTGCCAGCAGCGTCATAGCGGGATCGTACAATGAGCAGTTCTTC. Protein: CASSVIAGSYNEQFF. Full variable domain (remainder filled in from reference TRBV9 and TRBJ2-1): DSGVTQTPKHLITATGQRVTLRCSPRSGDLSVYWYQQSLDQGLQFLIQYYNGEERAKGNILERFSAQQFPDLHSELNLSSLELGDSALYFCASSVIAGSYNEQFFGPGTRLTVL.

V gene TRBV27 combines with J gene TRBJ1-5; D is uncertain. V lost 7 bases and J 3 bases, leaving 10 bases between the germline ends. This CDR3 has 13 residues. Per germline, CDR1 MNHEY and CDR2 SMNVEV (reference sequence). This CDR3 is CASKQNSNQPQHF. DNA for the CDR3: TGTGCCAGCAAACAAAATTCCAATCAGCCCCAGCATTTT.

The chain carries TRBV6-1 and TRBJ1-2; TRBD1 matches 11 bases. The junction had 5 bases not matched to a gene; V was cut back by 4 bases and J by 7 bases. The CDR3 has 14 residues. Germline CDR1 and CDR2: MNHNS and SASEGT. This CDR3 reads CASSGGQGAGGYTF. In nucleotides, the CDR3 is TGTGCCAGCAGTGGCGGACAGGGGGCAGGTGGCTACACCTTC.

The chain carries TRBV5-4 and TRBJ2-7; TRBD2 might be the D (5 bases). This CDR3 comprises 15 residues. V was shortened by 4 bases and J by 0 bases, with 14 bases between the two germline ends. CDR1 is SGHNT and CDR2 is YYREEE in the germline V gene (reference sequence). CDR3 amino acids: CASSLAEAISYEQYF. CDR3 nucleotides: TGTGCCAGCAGCCTGGCGGAGGCGATCTCCTACGAGCAGTACTTC.

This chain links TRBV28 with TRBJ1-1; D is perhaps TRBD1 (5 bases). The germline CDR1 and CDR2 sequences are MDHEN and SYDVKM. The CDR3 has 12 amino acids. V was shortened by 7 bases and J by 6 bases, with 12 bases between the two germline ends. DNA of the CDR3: TGTGCCAGCATCCTGGGGGGGGCTGAAGCTTTCTTT. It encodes CASILGGAEAFF.

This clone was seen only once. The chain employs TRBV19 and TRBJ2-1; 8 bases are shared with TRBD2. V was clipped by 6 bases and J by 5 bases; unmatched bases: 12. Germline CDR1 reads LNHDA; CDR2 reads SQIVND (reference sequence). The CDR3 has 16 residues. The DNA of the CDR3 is TGTGCCAGTAGCGAAACTAGCGGAACTCTGAACAATGAGCAGTTCTTC. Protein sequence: CASSETSGTLNNEQFF.

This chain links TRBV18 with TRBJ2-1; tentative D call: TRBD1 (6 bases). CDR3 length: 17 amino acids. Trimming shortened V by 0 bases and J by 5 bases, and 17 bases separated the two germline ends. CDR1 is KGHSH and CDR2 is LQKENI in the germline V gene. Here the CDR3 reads CASSPPLRQGLHNEQFF. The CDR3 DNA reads TGTGCCAGCTCACCACCGTTGCGCCAGGGGCTGCACAATGAGCAGTTCTTC.

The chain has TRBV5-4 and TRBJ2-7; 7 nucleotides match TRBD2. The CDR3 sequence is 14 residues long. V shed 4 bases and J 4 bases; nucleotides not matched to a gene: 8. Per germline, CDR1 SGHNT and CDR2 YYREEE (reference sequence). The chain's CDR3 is CASSQGGRVYEQYF. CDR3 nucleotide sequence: TGTGCCAGCAGCCAGGGAGGGAGAGTGTACGAGCAGTACTTC.

The CDR3 bases are TGTGCCGTGGACCCCGGGACGGGAATGTATCAGCCCCAGCATTTT. Translation: CAVDPGTGMYQPQHF. The chain links TRBV28 to TRBJ1-5; D is possibly TRBD1 (5 bases). V lost 11 bases to trimming and J lost 5 bases, with 22 bases between them. CDR1 is MDHEN and CDR2 is SYDVKM in the germline V gene. There are 15 residues in the CDR3.

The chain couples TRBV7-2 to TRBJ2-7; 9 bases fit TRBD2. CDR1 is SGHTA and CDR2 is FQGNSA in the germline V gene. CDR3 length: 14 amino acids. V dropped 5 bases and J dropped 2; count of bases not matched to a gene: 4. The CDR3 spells CASSLTSGPYEQYF. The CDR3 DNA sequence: TGTGCCAGCAGCCTGACTAGCGGACCCTACGAGCAGTACTTC.

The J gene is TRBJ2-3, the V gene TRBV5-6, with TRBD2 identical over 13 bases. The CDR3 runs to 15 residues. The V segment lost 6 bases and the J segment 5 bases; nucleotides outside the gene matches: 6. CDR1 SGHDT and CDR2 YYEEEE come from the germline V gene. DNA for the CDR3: TGTGCCAGCACCCGGACTAGCGGGAGAGGAGATACGCAGTATTTT. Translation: CASTRTSGRGDTQYF.

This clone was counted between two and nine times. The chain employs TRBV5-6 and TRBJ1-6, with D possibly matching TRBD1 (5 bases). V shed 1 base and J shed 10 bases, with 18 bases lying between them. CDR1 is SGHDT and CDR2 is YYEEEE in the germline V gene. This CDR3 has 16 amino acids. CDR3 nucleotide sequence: TGTGCCAGCAGCTTGCCCTCCGGGGCCCGAACCTCACCCCTCCACTTT. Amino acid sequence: CASSLPSGARTSPLHF. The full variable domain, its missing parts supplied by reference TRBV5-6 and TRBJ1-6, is DAGVTQSPTHLIKTRGQQVTLRCSPKSGHDTVSWYQQALGQGPQFIFQYYEEEERQRGNFPDRFSGHQFPNYSSELNVNALLLGDSALYLCASSLPSGARTSPLHFGNGTRLTVT.

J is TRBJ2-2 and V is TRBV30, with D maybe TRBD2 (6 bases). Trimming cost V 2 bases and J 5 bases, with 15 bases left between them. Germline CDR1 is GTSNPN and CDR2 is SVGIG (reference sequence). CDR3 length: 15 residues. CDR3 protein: CAWSRAGTGTGELFF. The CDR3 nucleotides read TGTGCCTGGAGTAGGGCGGGAACGGGTACCGGGGAGCTGTTTTTT.

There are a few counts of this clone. The CDR3 reads CASSPLQSSDEQFF. For the CDR3, the DNA is TGTGCCAGCTCACCCCTCCAATCAAGCGATGAGCAGTTCTTC. This rearrangement joins TRBV18 to TRBJ2-1; D is undetermined. V was trimmed by 3 bases and J by 8 bases, leaving 14 bases between them. The CDR3 runs 14 residues. Germline V gene lookup returns CDR1 KGHSH and CDR2 LQKENI.

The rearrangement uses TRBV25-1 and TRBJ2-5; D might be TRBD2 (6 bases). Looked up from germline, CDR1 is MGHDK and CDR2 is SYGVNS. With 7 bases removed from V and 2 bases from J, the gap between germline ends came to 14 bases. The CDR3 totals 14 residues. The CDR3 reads CASTQGLGQETQYF. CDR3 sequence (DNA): TGTGCCAGCACCCAGGGACTGGGACAAGAGACCCAGTACTTC.

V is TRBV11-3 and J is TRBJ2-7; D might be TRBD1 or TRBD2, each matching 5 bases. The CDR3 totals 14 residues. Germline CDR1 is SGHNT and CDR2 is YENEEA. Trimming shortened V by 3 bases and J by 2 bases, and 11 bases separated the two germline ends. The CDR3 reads CASSFGAVPYEQYF. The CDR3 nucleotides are TGTGCCAGCAGCTTCGGGGCAGTGCCCTACGAGCAGTACTTC. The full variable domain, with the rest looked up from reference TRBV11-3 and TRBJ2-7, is EAGVVQSPRYKIIEKKQPVAFWCNPISGHNTLYWYLQNLGQGPELLIRYENEEAVDDSQLPKDRFSAERLKGVDSTLKIQPAELGDSAVYLCASSFGAVPYEQYFGPGTRLTVT.

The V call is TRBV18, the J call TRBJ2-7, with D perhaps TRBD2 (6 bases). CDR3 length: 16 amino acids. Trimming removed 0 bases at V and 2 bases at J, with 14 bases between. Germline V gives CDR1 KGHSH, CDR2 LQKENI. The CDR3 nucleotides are TGTGCCAGCTCACCACCGGAGGGTAAAAAGCCCTACGAGCAGTACTTC. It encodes CASSPPEGKKPYEQYF. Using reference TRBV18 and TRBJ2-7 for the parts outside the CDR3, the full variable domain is NAGVMQNPRHLVRRRGQEARLRCSPMKGHSHVYWYRQLPEEGLKFMVYLQKENIIDESGMPKERFSAEFPKEGPSILRIQQVVRGDSAAYFCASSPPEGKKPYEQYFGPGTRLTVT.

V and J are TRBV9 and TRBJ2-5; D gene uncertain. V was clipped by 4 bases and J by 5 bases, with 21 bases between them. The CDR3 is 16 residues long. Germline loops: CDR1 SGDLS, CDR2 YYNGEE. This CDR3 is CASSPRFNAGQETQYF. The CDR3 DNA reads TGTGCCAGCAGCCCGAGGTTCAATGCTGGTCAGGAGACCCAGTACTTC.

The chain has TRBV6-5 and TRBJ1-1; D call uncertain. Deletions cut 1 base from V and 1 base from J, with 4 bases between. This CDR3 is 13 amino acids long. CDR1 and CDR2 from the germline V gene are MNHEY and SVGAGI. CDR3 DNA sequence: TGTGCCAGCAGTTACTTAACGAACACTGAAGCTTTCTTT. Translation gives CASSYLTNTEAFF.

The CDR3 DNA is TGTGCCAGCAGTTTGCAAGAAACCTACGAGCAGTACTTC. This codes for CASSLQETYEQYF. V and J are TRBV27 and TRBJ2-7; D remains ambiguous. CDR1 and CDR2 from the germline V gene are MNHEY and SMNVEV (reference sequence). The CDR3 loop spans 13 amino acids. The germline V and J ends were trimmed by 3 bases and 2 bases, with 8 bases remaining between them.

CDR3 in DNA: TGTGCCAGCTCGTCCCTAGCGGGGTCCTACAATGAGCAGTTCTTC. Encoded protein: CASSSLAGSYNEQFF. The gene calls are TRBV18 and TRBJ2-1; 9 bases are shared with TRBD2. V trimming: 6 bases; J trimming: 1 base; junction bases outside the gene matches: 4. Germline CDR1 reads KGHSH; CDR2 reads LQKENI. CDR3 length: 15 amino acids.